The source of this TCR beta chain is a study of blood T cell repertoires in COVID-19. Whole-study context: The cDNA or gDNA used as material had been derived from T cells, B-cell-depleted T cells, or PBMCs.

Using immunoSEQ multiplex PCR, the repertoire was profiled, and TCRdb retains in-frame clones only, with some absent. This sample has fewer than 350,000 clones; roughly 93% occur once, and the top ten carry over 2%. Individuals drawn from 24 US areas were roughly 18 to 95 years old. Sequencing was done on a sample of PBMCs or T cells enriched from blood (not recorded which). This clonotype was sampled from a woman aged 40 to 49 with acute COVID-19.

CDR3 region: CATSEPPGTGVNTGELFF. The CDR3 DNA sequence: TGTGCCACCAGTGAGCCACCAGGGACAGGGGTTAATACCGGGGAGCTGTTTTTT. The rearrangement links TRBV24-1 to TRBJ2-2; 10 bases fit TRBD1. The trim removed 4 bases at V and 5 bases at J, leaving 12 bases unmatched. CDR1 and CDR2 from the germline V gene are KGHDR and SFDVKD. The CDR3 sequence is 18 residues long.